These 16 T cell receptor beta chains came from one sample sequenced in a study of control samples from healthy donors and cancer patients. The table came from immunoSEQ multiplex PCR; TCRdb's copy has only in-frame clones and leaves some out. The repertoire holds around 9,000 clones, 91% seen once, with just under 20% in the top ten. Sample: PBMCs. These receptors were taken from a man aged 55 to 70 with colorectal cancer.

The chain employs TRBV4-1 and TRBJ2-1, with D perhaps TRBD2 (6 bases). Trimming removed 1 base from V and 4 bases from J, with 14 bases in between. There are 16 residues in the CDR3. Germline CDR1 MGHRA, CDR2 YSYEKL. This CDR3 reads CASSQVPGLFYNEQFF. DNA for the CDR3: TGCGCCAGCAGCCAAGTCCCGGGACTCTTTTACAATGAGCAGTTCTTC.

This chain joins TRBV4-3 and TRBJ2-3; D is undetermined. From germline, CDR1 is LGHNA and CDR2 YSLEER. CDR3 length equals 14 residues. Trimming removed 0 bases at V and 8 bases at J, with 12 bases between. The CDR3 protein is CASSQDRSVGTQYF. The DNA of the CDR3 is TGCGCCAGCAGCCAAGATCGAAGCGTCGGTACGCAGTATTTT.

The chain links TRBV6-2 or TRBV6-3 to TRBJ2-5; the D gene is possibly TRBD1 (6 bases). This CDR3 is built from 16 residues. Trimming pared 6 bases from V and 5 bases from J, leaving 22 bases between. Germline V CDR1 and CDR2: MNHEY, SVGEGT. The DNA of the CDR3 is TGTGCCAGCAGCCACATCGCGACAGGTACGGGCGAGACCCAGTACTTC. Translation: CASSHIATGTGETQYF.

This clone was found once. In the same sample, other DNA sequences code for this CDR3. This chain joins TRBV14 and TRBJ2-7, with 10 nucleotides matching TRBD1. The V gene end was trimmed by 6 bases and the J gene end by 4 bases; junction bases not matched to a gene: 15. Germline-derived CDR1 and CDR2 are SGHDN and FVKESK. The CDR3 loop spans 17 amino acids. The CDR3 loop is CASSQSTPTGGEYEQYF. In DNA form, the CDR3 reads TGTGCCAGCAGTCAAAGTACCCCGACAGGGGGCGAATACGAGCAGTACTTC.

This clone was counted only a few times. The chain combines TRBV2 with TRBJ1-5, with D hard to call. The CDR3 is 14 residues long. V was trimmed by 2 bases and J by 0 bases, leaving 5 bases between them. CDR1 and CDR2 (germline): SNHLY, FYNNEI. The chain's CDR3 is CASSEINSNQPQHF. CDR3 bases: TGTGCCAGCAGTGAAATTAATAGCAATCAGCCCCAGCATTTT.

CDR3 sequence: CASSEEGGWNNQPQHF. The CDR3 nucleotides read TGTGCCAGCAGTGAGGAGGGGGGTTGGAACAATCAGCCCCAGCATTTT. The J gene is TRBJ1-5, the V gene TRBV2; D might be TRBD1 (6 bases). The CDR3 runs to 16 residues. V was shortened by 3 bases and J by 3 bases, with 15 bases between the two germline ends. The germline CDR1 and CDR2 sequences are SNHLY and FYNNEI.

The V gene is TRBV7-9, the J gene TRBJ2-7; D is perhaps TRBD1 or TRBD2 (5 bases each). Germline V gives CDR1 SEHNR, CDR2 FQNEAQ (reference sequence). V shed 3 bases and J shed 2 bases, with 14 bases lying between them. The CDR3 loop spans 15 amino acids. The CDR3 loop reads CASSLGERGAYEQYF. The CDR3 DNA sequence: TGTGCCAGCAGCTTGGGGGAGAGGGGCGCCTACGAGCAGTACTTC.

The chain employs TRBV30 and TRBJ2-5, with TRBD2 as a possible D gene (7 bases). The CDR3 sequence is 15 residues long. Trimming took 7 bases from V and 1 from J, leaving 19 bases between them. Germline CDR1 reads GTSNPN; CDR2 reads SVGIG (reference sequence). The CDR3, as DNA: TGTGCCTTCCGGAAGGCGGGGGCCGGCCAAGAGACCCAGTACTTC. It specifies CAFRKAGAGQETQYF.

The rearrangement uses TRBV28 and TRBJ2-7; 8 positions agree with TRBD1. Germline-derived CDR1 and CDR2 are MDHEN and SYDVKM. V was clipped by 5 bases and J by 1 base; unmatched bases: 10. This CDR3 contains 16 residues. The CDR3 sequence: CASSPRTGLTSYEQYF. The CDR3 DNA reads as TGTGCCAGCAGTCCCCGGACAGGGCTCACATCCTACGAGCAGTACTTC.

The rearrangement links TRBV2 to TRBJ2-7; TRBD2 matches at 10 bases. CDR3 length equals 16 residues. V gave up 1 base and J gave up 0 bases; unmatched junction bases: 3. Per the germline V gene, CDR1 is SNHLY and CDR2 is FYNNEI. The CDR3 sequence: CASSEGLAGLSYEQYF. The CDR3 nucleotides are TGTGCCAGCAGTGAAGGACTAGCGGGCCTCTCCTACGAGCAGTACTTC.

This clone occurred once. The chain has TRBV19 and TRBJ1-3; D perhaps matches TRBD1 (5 bases). V shed 7 bases and J shed 0 bases, with 7 bases lying between them. Germline V gene sequence: CDR1 LNHDA, CDR2 SQIVND (reference sequence). The CDR3 extends over 13 amino acids. The DNA of the CDR3 is TGTGCCAGTACCGACAGCTCTGGAAACACCATATATTTT. Amino acid sequence: CASTDSSGNTIYF.

The chain uses TRBV5-1 and TRBJ1-2; weak D call: TRBD1 (6 bases). Trimming cost V 0 bases and J 6 bases, with 12 bases left between them. CDR1 is SGHRS, CDR2 YFSETQ, per germline. The length of the CDR3 is 14 residues. CDR3 nucleotide sequence: TGCGCCAGCAGCTTGGAGTTGGGGGCTAATGGCTACACCTTC. Protein: CASSLELGANGYTF.

The genes are TRBV27 and TRBJ2-7, with D tentatively TRBD1 (6 bases). This CDR3 region has 14 residues. Trimming cost V 1 base and J 5 bases, with 12 bases left between them. Per the germline V gene, CDR1 is MNHEY and CDR2 is SMNVEV (reference sequence). CDR3 sequence (DNA): TGTGCCAGCAGTTTATTCAGGGGTCGGAACGAGCAGTACTTC. Translating gives CASSLFRGRNEQYF.

The chain carries TRBV7-2 and TRBJ2-3; no definite D call. CDR1 and CDR2 from the germline V gene are SGHTA and FQGNSA. The CDR3 contains 13 residues. V was clipped by 0 bases and J by 3 bases, with 4 bases between them. The CDR3 nucleotides are TGTGCCAGCAGCTTAGCGCGGACAGATACGCAGTATTTT. It codes for CASSLARTDTQYF.

The J gene is TRBJ2-1, the V gene TRBV3-1 (or the pseudogene TRBV3-2); TRBD2 aligns across 11 bases. The CDR3 contains 15 residues. Germline V gene sequence: CDR1 LGHDT, CDR2 YNNKEL (reference sequence). J was trimmed by 6 bases and V by 4 bases; bases with no gene match: 5. The CDR3 DNA is TGTGCCAGCAGCCCCTTTAGCGGGGGGGCCAATGAGCAGTTCTTC. It yields the protein CASSPFSGGANEQFF.

This clone was seen more than once but under ten times. The V and J genes are TRBV19 and TRBJ1-5; D possibly corresponds to TRBD1 (6 bases). Trimming took off 3 bases at V and 2 bases at J, with 14 bases between the two ends. The CDR3 spans 16 residues. Germline CDR1 is LNHDA and CDR2 is SQIVND (reference sequence). This CDR3 reads CASSIRQALGNQPQHF. DNA of the CDR3: TGTGCCAGTAGTATCCGACAGGCCTTGGGCAATCAGCCCCAGCATTTT.